Listed here are 2 T cell receptor beta chains from one sample, sequenced in a study of shared clonotypes between healthy human individuals. TCRdb keeps only in-frame clones here, not all; method: immunoSEQ multiplex PCR. The sample carries about 2 million clones, about 95% recorded once. Naive-designated CD8 cells lacked CD45RO, were positively enriched for CCR7, and omitted terminally differentiated effector memory CD45RA+ cells. Sequenced input: naive CD8+ T cells sorted from blood. These receptors were collected from a man between 18 and 29 years old in good health.

A remark on this clone: Other DNA sequences of this sample code for an identical CDR3. The chain carries TRBV7-6 and TRBJ2-7, with 7 positions matching TRBD1. Germline V gene lookup returns CDR1 SGHVS and CDR2 FNYEAQ. Germline trimming cut 0 bases from V and 6 bases from J; bases unmatched to any gene: 2. This CDR3 contains 13 residues. The CDR3 region has the DNA TGTGCCAGCAGCTTAGCAGGGGGCGGCGAGCAGTACTTC. Its translation is CASSLAGGGEQYF.

The chain has TRBV5-6 and TRBJ2-5, with 10 bases aligning to TRBD1. With the DNA end fitting TRBJ2-7 better, the J assignment may be wrong. CDR3 length equals 14 residues. Germline-derived CDR1 and CDR2 are SGHDT and YYEEEE. In nucleotides, the CDR3 is TGTGCCAGCAGCTTCGGACAGGGGGTTTACGAGCAGTACTTC. Translating it yields CASSFGQGVYEQYF.